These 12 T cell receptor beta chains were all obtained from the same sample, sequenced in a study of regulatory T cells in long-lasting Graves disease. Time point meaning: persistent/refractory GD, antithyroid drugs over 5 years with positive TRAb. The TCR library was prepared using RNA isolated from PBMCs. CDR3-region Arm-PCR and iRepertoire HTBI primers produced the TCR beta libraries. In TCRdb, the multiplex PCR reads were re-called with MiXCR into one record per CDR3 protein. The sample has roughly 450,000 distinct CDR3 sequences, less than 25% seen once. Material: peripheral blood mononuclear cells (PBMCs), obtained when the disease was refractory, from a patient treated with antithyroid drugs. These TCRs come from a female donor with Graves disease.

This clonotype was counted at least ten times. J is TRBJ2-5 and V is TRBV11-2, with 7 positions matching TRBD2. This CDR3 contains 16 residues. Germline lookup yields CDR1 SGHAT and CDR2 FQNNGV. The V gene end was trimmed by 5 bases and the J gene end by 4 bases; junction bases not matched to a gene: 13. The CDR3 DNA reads TGTGCCAGCAGCGACCTGCGGGCCCCGGGGGGAGAGACCCAGTACTTC. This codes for CASSDLRAPGGETQYF.

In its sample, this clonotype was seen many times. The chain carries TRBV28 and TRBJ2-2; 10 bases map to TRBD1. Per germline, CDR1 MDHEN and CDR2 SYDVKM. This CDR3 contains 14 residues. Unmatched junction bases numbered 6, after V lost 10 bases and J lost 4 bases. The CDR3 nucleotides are TGTGCCATCGCCCGGGACAGGGGCACCGGGGAGCTGTTTTTT. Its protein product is CAIARDRGTGELFF.

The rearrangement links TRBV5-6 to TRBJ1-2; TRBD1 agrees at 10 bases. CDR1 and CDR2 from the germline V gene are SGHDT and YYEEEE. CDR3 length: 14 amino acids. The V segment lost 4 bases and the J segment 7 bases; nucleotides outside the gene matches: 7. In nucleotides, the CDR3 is TGTGCCAGCAGCCTGACAGGGGGCTTACGTGGCTACACCTTC. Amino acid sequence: CASSLTGGLRGYTF.

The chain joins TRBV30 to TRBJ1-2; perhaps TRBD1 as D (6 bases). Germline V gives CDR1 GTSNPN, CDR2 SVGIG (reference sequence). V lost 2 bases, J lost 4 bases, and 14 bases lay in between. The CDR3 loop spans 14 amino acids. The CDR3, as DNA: TGTGCCTGGAGTCCACGCGACAGGAGCTATGGCTACACCTTC. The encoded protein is CAWSPRDRSYGYTF. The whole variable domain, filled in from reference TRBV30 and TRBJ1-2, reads SQTIHQWPATLVQPVGSPLSLECTVEGTSNPNLYWYRQAAGRGLQLLFYSVGIGQISSEVPQNLSASRPQDRQFILSSKKLLLSDSGFYLCAWSPRDRSYGYTFGSGTRLTVV.

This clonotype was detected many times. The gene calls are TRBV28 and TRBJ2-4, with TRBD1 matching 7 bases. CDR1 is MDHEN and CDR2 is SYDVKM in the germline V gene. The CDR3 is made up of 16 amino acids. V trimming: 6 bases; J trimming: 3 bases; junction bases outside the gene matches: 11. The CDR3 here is CASSEPGQSSKNIQYF. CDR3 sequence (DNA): TGTGCCAGCAGCGAACCGGGACAGTCGAGCAAAAACATTCAGTACTTC.

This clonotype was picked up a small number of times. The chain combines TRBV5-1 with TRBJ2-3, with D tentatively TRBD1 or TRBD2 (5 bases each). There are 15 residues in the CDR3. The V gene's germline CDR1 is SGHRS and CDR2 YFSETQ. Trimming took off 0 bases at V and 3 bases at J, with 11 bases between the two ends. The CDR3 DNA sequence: TGCGCCAGCAGCTTGGGGGGGAGTAGGACAGATACGCAGTATTTT. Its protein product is CASSLGGSRTDTQYF.

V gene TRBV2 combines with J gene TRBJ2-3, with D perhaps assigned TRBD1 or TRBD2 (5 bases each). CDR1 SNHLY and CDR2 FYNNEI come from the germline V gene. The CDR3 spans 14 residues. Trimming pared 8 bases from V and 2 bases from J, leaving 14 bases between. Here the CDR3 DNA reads TGTGCCAGCCACCGGGACGGAAACACAGATACGCAGTATTTT. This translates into CASHRDGNTDTQYF.

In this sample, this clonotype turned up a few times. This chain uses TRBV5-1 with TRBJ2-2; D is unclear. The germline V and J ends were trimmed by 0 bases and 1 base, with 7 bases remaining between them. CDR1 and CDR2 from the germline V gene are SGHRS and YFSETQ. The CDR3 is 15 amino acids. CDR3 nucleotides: TGCGCCAGCAGCTTGGGGGCGGAGAACACCGGGGAGCTGTTTTTT. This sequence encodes CASSLGAENTGELFF.

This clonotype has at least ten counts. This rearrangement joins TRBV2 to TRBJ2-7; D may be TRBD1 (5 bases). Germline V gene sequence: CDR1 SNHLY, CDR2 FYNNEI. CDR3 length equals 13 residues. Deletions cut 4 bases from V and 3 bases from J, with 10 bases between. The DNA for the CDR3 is TGTGCCAGCAGTGGGACATGGATCTACGAGCAGTACTTC. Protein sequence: CASSGTWIYEQYF.

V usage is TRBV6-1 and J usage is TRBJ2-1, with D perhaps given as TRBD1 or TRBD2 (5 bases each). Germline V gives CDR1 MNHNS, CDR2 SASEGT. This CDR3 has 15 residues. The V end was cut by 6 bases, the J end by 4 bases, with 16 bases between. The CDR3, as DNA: TGTGCCAGCAGCCAAAGAGGGGATTGGTACAATGAGCAGTTCTTC. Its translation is CASSQRGDWYNEQFF.

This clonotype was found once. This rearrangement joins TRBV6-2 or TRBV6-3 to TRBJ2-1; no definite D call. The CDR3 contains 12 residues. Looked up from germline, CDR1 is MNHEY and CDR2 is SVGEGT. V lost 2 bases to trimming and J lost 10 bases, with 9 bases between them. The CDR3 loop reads CASSYTPHEQFF. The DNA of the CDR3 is TGTGCCAGCAGTTACACACCGCACGAGCAGTTCTTC.

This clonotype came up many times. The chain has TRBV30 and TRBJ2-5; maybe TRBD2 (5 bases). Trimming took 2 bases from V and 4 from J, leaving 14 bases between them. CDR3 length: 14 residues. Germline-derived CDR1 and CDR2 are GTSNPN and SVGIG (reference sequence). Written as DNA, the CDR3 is TGTGCCTGGAGTCATCCGGGGAAAGGAGAGACCCAGTACTTC. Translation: CAWSHPGKGETQYF.